The clone carrying this T cell receptor beta chain came up once. This entry is derived from a study of blood T cell repertoires in COVID-19. Turning to the study itself: Material from acute and convalescent COVID-19 was sourced from the United States, Italy and Spain. Sources were T cells, B-cell-depleted T cells, or PBMCs; the material itself was cDNA or gDNA.

Per the authors' pipeline: Reference gene primers were amplified, and this amplification served to estimate nucleated cell counts. The method was immunoSEQ multiplex PCR; TCRdb's version includes in-frame clones alone and lacks a portion of them. V and J calls and clone size are given by that table; D and trimming were obtained from the DNA. The repertoire holds approximately 240,000 clones, with roughly 84% as singletons. The CDR3 consists of 14 residues. Per the germline V gene, CDR1 is MNHEY and CDR2 is SMNVEV (reference sequence). With 5 bases removed from V and 4 bases from J, the gap between germline ends came to 14 bases.

The chain employs TRBV27 and TRBJ2-5, with D perhaps TRBD1 (6 bases). Material for sequencing was peripheral blood. The TCR sequence derives from a woman in her sixties or seventies with acute or convalescent COVID-19. In DNA, the CDR3 is TGTGCCAGCAGTACAATAATAGGGGGAGAGACCCAGTACTTC. Its protein is CASSTIIGGETQYF.